The next 25 T cell receptor beta chains were all read from a single sample in a study of spatial heterogeneity in lung cancer. As to time point: sample taken at primary tumor resection. TCRdb independently ran MiXCR on the 5' RACE reads; one entry per CDR3 protein. The sample includes some 40,000 distinct CDR3 sequences, less than 6.5% seen only once; the top ten take 25%. Sequences were derived from PBMCs, sampled at surgery. Receptor source: a female donor with early-stage non-small cell lung cancer.

There are many counts of this clonotype. V usage is TRBV12-3 or TRBV12-4 and J usage is TRBJ2-3; tentatively, D is TRBD2 (5 bases). The ends were cut back, 2 bases at V and 4 bases at J, with 13 bases in the middle. The CDR3 has 15 amino acids. The CDR3 nucleotides are TGTGCCAGCAGTTTAATGTCGGGGAGCGCAGATACGCAGTATTTT. Amino acid sequence: CASSLMSGSADTQYF.

This clonotype was recorded at least ten times. The V gene is TRBV20-1, the J gene TRBJ2-3; D unclear. Germline CDR1 reads DFQATT; CDR2 reads SNEGSKA (reference sequence). The CDR3 contains 14 residues. The V and J ends lost 6 bases and 1 base respectively, with 14 bases between them. Written as DNA, the CDR3 is TGCAGTGCCCGGAGAACTGGGGGCACAGATACGCAGTATTTT. This codes for CSARRTGGTDTQYF.

This chain joins TRBV5-1 and TRBJ1-2; D is unresolved. Germline V gene sequence: CDR1 SGHRS, CDR2 YFSETQ. V dropped 0 bases and J dropped 7 bases, with 13 bases sitting between them. This CDR3 is 14 amino acids long. The CDR3 region is CASSLDSQGVGYTF. As DNA, the CDR3 is TGCGCCAGCAGCTTGGACAGCCAAGGAGTTGGCTACACCTTC.

This clonotype was recorded at least ten times. V is TRBV10-3 and J is TRBJ1-1, with 10 bases that match TRBD1. The CDR3 spans 15 residues. V was pared by 6 bases and J by 5 bases, with 9 bases of the junction left unmatched. Germline V gene data show CDR1 as ENHRY and CDR2 as SYGVKD. The CDR3 DNA reads as TGTGCCATCAGGCCCCGGCCGGGACAGGGGACTGAAGCTTTCTTT. Protein: CAIRPRPGQGTEAFF.

V and J are TRBV19 and TRBJ2-7, with D perhaps TRBD1 (6 bases). The CDR3 covers 14 residues. The V and J ends lost 2 bases and 2 bases respectively, with 10 bases between them. CDR1 is LNHDA, CDR2 SQIVND, per germline (reference sequence). CDR3 in DNA: TGTGCCAGTAGTATAATCAGGGGAGCCTACGAGCAGTACTTC. Amino acids: CASSIIRGAYEQYF.

This clonotype came up many times. V gene TRBV28 combines with J gene TRBJ1-6; TRBD1 agrees at 8 bases. Looked up from germline, CDR1 is MDHEN and CDR2 is SYDVKM. The V segment lost 5 bases and the J segment 5 bases; nucleotides outside the gene matches: 8. The CDR3 runs 16 residues. This CDR3 reads CASSLDRGSNNSPLHF. In nucleotides, the CDR3 is TGTGCCAGCAGTCTTGACAGGGGTTCAAATAATTCACCCCTCCACTTT.

Many counts were recorded for this clonotype. J is TRBJ1-2 and V is TRBV10-3; 12 positions agree with TRBD1. Looked up from germline, CDR1 is ENHRY and CDR2 is SYGVKD. With V trimmed by 6 bases and J by 4 bases, 3 bases remained unmatched. This CDR3 spans 14 amino acids. The CDR3 DNA reads as TGTGCCATCAGAGGGACAGGGGGCTTCTATGGCTACACCTTC. It specifies CAIRGTGGFYGYTF.

There are many counts of this clonotype. The chain has TRBV20-1 and TRBJ2-7, with 9 bases lining up with TRBD1. The CDR3 contains 17 residues. With 2 bases clipped from V and 0 bases from J, the junction kept 11 bases outside the gene matches. Germline lookup yields CDR1 DFQATT and CDR2 SNEGSKA (reference sequence). The CDR3 region is CSARRSLGTGSSYEQYF. The CDR3, as DNA: TGCAGTGCTAGACGATCACTCGGGACAGGGAGCTCCTACGAGCAGTACTTC.

This clonotype was observed a handful of times. This CDR3 reads CASSQEQAGGAGELFF. CDR3 nucleotides: TGTGCCAGCAGCCAAGAACAGGCGGGGGGGGCCGGGGAGCTGTTTTTT. The rearrangement joins TRBV4-2 to TRBJ2-2, with 9 bases fitting TRBD2. The trim removed 0 bases at V and 6 bases at J, leaving 5 bases unmatched. This CDR3 comprises 16 residues. Germline lookup yields CDR1 LGHNA and CDR2 YNFKEQ.

The chain is built from TRBV5-1 and TRBJ2-3; D gene ambiguous. Germline assignment: CDR1 SGHRS and CDR2 YFSETQ. This CDR3 is 14 amino acids long. V lost 3 bases, J lost 0 bases, and 8 bases lay in between. The CDR3 here is CASSSQPSTDTQYF. CDR3 DNA sequence: TGCGCCAGCAGCTCACAGCCTAGCACAGATACGCAGTATTTT.

This clonotype was picked up many times. The chain employs TRBV9 and TRBJ2-3; TRBD2 matches at 11 bases. Looked up from germline, CDR1 is SGDLS and CDR2 is YYNGEE. After removal of 2 bases from V and 5 bases from J, the junction contained 4 bases not matched to a gene. The CDR3 has 15 amino acids. Here the CDR3 reads CASSVSGGAIDTQYF. The CDR3 nucleotides are TGTGCCAGCAGCGTTAGCGGGGGGGCCATAGATACGCAGTATTTT.

The chain recombines TRBV9 with TRBJ1-4; 7 bases agree with TRBD1. The CDR3 is made up of 14 amino acids. J lost 0 bases, V lost 5 bases, and 1 base had no gene match. Germline V gene data show CDR1 as SGDLS and CDR2 as YYNGEE. The CDR3 loop is CASRGQSTNEKLFF. The CDR3 nucleotides are TGTGCCAGCAGGGGACAGTCAACTAATGAAAAACTGTTTTTT.

In this sample, this clonotype turned up a few times. It may be a read error: a sequence one base away is much more abundant. The chain joins TRBV20-1 to TRBJ2-5; 7 nucleotides agree with TRBD2. Losses at the gene ends were 8 bases for V and 2 bases for J; bases not matched to a gene: 8. This CDR3 is 13 amino acids long. CDR1 DFQATT and CDR2 SNEGSKA come from the germline V gene (reference sequence). CDR3 residues: CSRLVGGQETQYF. The CDR3 bases are TGCAGTAGACTAGTGGGGGGGCAAGAGACCCAGTACTTC.

This clonotype showed up many times. The chain uses TRBV9 and TRBJ1-5; TRBD1 is a possible D gene (5 bases). The V end lost 0 bases, the J end lost 0 bases, and 7 bases lay between the germline ends. CDR1 is SGDLS, CDR2 YYNGEE, per germline. This CDR3 contains 15 residues. CDR3 coding DNA: TGTGCCAGCAGCGTAGGGGACGATAGCAATCAGCCCCAGCATTTT. This sequence encodes CASSVGDDSNQPQHF.

In this sample, this clonotype turned up a few times. This sequence joins TRBV2 and TRBJ2-3; possible D gene TRBD2, 7 bases. The germline V gene encodes CDR1 SNHLY and CDR2 FYNNEI. Trimming removed 3 bases at V and 0 bases at J, with 22 bases between. The CDR3 length is 19 residues. The CDR3 protein is CASSDAVGGAASSTDTQYF. For the CDR3, the DNA is TGTGCCAGCAGTGACGCGGTAGGGGGGGCCGCCTCTAGCACAGATACGCAGTATTTT. Drawing the rest from reference TRBV2 and TRBJ2-3, the complete variable domain is EPEVTQTPSHQVTQMGQEVILRCVPISNHLYFYWYRQILGQKVEFLVSFYNNEISEKSEIFDDQFSVERPDGSNFTLKIRSTKLEDSAMYFCASSDAVGGAASSTDTQYFGPGTRLTVL.

V gene TRBV18 combines with J gene TRBJ2-5; 7 nucleotides match TRBD1. V shed 5 bases, J shed 2 bases, and the junction held 5 bases outside the gene matches. The germline CDR1 and CDR2 sequences are KGHSH and LQKENI. The CDR3 extends over 14 amino acids. CDR3 protein: CASSSSGGQETQYF. The CDR3 DNA is TGTGCCAGCTCATCATCAGGGGGACAAGAGACCCAGTACTTC.

CDR3 protein: CASSLGAGNTEAFF. The CDR3 DNA sequence: TGTGCCAGCAGTTTGGGGGCGGGAAACACTGAAGCTTTCTTT. This chain joins TRBV28 and TRBJ1-1, with a tentative D call TRBD1 (6 bases). Germline V gene sequence: CDR1 MDHEN, CDR2 SYDVKM. This CDR3 is 14 amino acids long. V lost 3 bases to trimming and J lost 2 bases, with 10 bases between them.

This clonotype was detected only a few times. The rearrangement uses TRBV20-1 and TRBJ2-3; TRBD2 matches at 10 bases. CDR3 length: 15 amino acids. The ends lost 6 bases at V and 2 bases at J; junction bases unmatched: 8. Germline V lookup: CDR1 DFQATT, CDR2 SNEGSKA (reference sequence). In DNA form, the CDR3 reads TGCAGTGCAAGCGAGAGCGGGGGGGTCACAGATACGCAGTATTTT. This sequence encodes CSASESGGVTDTQYF.

This clonotype was counted at least ten times. The chain has TRBV12-5 and TRBJ2-7; D uncertain. Germline lookup yields CDR1 LGHNT and CDR2 FRNRAP. The V end was cut by 0 bases, the J end by 5 bases, with 5 bases between. The CDR3 consists of 12 residues. Here the CDR3 DNA reads TGTGCTAGTGGTTTGGTATTTAACGAGCAGTACTTC. It translates to CASGLVFNEQYF. The variable domain in full, with the rest retrieved from reference TRBV12-5 and TRBJ2-7, is DARVTQTPRHKVTEMGQEVTMRCQPILGHNTVFWYRQTMMQGLELLAYFRNRAPLDDSGMPKDRFSAEMPDATLATLKIQPSEPRDSAVYFCASGLVFNEQYFGPGTRLTVT.

This clonotype was seen repeatedly, ten times or more. This sequence joins TRBV6-1 and TRBJ1-6; TRBD1 is a possible D gene (5 bases). The V gene's germline CDR1 is MNHNS and CDR2 SASEGT. The V gene lost 1 base and the J gene lost 10 bases, with 11 bases spanning the gap. The CDR3 runs 14 residues. CDR3 in amino acids: CASSEGWQGSPLHF. Here the CDR3 DNA reads TGTGCCAGCAGTGAAGGGTGGCAGGGATCACCCCTCCACTTT.

Many counts were recorded for this clonotype. The chain uses TRBV11-2 and TRBJ1-2; TRBD1 might be the D (6 bases). The CDR3 is made up of 12 amino acids. Trimming took off 5 bases at V and 7 bases at J, with 11 bases between the two ends. The V gene's germline CDR1 is SGHAT and CDR2 FQNNGV. As DNA, the CDR3 is TGTGCCAGCAGCCCTAACAGGGTTGGCTACACCTTC. Translated, it gives CASSPNRVGYTF. Combining the CDR3 with reference TRBV11-2 and TRBJ1-2 gives the whole variable domain EAGVAQSPRYKIIEKRQSVAFWCNPISGHATLYWYQQILGQGPKLLIQFQNNGVVDDSQLPKDRFSAERLKGVDSTLKIQPAKLEDSAVYLCASSPNRVGYTFGSGTRLTVV.

Ten or more counts support this clonotype. DNA for the CDR3: TGCAGTGTTAGCGGAAAAGGAAATGAAAAACTGTTTTTT. It specifies CSVSGKGNEKLFF. The gene calls are TRBV20-1 and TRBJ1-4; D unclear. V was cut by 7 bases and J by 5 bases, with 14 bases left in between. In germline, CDR1 is DFQATT, CDR2 SNEGSKA (reference sequence). CDR3 length: 13 amino acids.

This clonotype was counted ten times or more. The rearrangement joins TRBV19 to TRBJ1-3; D is uncertain. The V end was cut by 6 bases, the J end by 0 bases, with 12 bases between. Germline CDR1 reads LNHDA; CDR2 reads SQIVND (reference sequence). The length of the CDR3 is 15 residues. For the CDR3, the DNA is TGTGCCAGTAGGTTCCAGCCCCTCTCTGGAAACACCATATATTTT. It codes for CASRFQPLSGNTIYF.

J is TRBJ2-2 and V is TRBV12-3 or TRBV12-4; maybe TRBD1 (6 bases). This CDR3 region has 13 residues. Trimming took off 5 bases at V and 7 bases at J, with 11 bases between the two ends. The CDR3 region is CASSPTGHGELFF. In nucleotides, the CDR3 is TGTGCCAGCAGTCCCACAGGGCACGGGGAGCTGTTTTTT.

This clonotype was seen a few times. This sequence joins TRBV5-5 and TRBJ2-7, with TRBD1 matching 9 bases. There are 17 residues in the CDR3. Trimming cost V 4 bases and J 3 bases; bases outside gene matches: 14. Germline lookup yields CDR1 SGHKS and CDR2 YYEKEE (reference sequence). This CDR3 is CASSPTGGRTTNYEQYF. The DNA of the CDR3 is TGTGCCAGCAGCCCCACAGGGGGCCGAACCACAAACTACGAGCAGTACTTC. The full variable domain, rest sourced from reference TRBV5-5 and TRBJ2-7, is DAGVTQSPTHLIKTRGQQVTLRCSPISGHKSVSWYQQVLGQGPQFIFQYYEKEERGRGNFPDRFSARQFPNYSSELNVNALLLGDSALYLCASSPTGGRTTNYEQYFGPGTRLTVT.